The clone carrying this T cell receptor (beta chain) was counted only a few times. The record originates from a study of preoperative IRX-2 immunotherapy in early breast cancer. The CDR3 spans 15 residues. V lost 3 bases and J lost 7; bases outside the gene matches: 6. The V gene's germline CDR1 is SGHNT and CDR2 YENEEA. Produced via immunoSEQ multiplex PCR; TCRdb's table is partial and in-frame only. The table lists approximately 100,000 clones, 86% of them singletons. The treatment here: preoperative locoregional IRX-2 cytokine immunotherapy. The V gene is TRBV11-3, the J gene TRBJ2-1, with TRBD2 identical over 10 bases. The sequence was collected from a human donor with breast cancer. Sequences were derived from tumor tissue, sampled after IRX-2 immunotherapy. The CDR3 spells CASSLSSGSSNEQFF. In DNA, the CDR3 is TGTGCCAGCAGCTTGTCTAGCGGGAGTAGTAATGAGCAGTTCTTC.